Below, 4 T cell receptor beta chains from the same sample are listed, as sequenced in a study of blood T cell repertoires in COVID-19. Using immunoSEQ multiplex PCR, the repertoire was profiled, and TCRdb retains in-frame clones only, with some absent. The profile shows 100,000 to 150,000 clones, approximately 83% of them singletons. Input material: peripheral blood. These receptors were obtained from a woman in her fifties or sixties with acute or convalescent COVID-19.

This chain joins TRBV3-1 (or the pseudogene TRBV3-2) and TRBJ2-7; 7 bases align to TRBD2. Germline V gene lookup returns CDR1 LGHDT and CDR2 YNNKEL (reference sequence). The CDR3 spans 15 residues. Trimming removed 2 bases from V and 3 bases from J; junction bases left unmatched: 7. The CDR3 region has the DNA TGTGCCAGCAGCCAAAGGACTAGTCTGTTCTACGAGCAGTACTTC. Translation gives CASSQRTSLFYEQYF.

This clone was seen a few times. In DNA form, the CDR3 reads TGTGCCAGCAGCCAAGATATCGGACAAGGCTACACCTTC. Translating gives CASSQDIGQGYTF. The gene calls are TRBV14 and TRBJ1-2; maybe TRBD1 (5 bases). This CDR3 is 13 amino acids long. Germline CDR1 is SGHDN and CDR2 is FVKESK. V was clipped by 0 bases and J by 8 bases, with 10 bases between them.

The DNA for the CDR3 is TGTGCCAGCAGCTTACAGGGGGCGCGGACAGATACGCAGTATTTT. It codes for CASSLQGARTDTQYF. The V call is TRBV5-4, the J call TRBJ2-3, with 9 bases that match TRBD1. CDR1 and CDR2 from the germline V gene are SGHNT and YYREEE (reference sequence). There are 15 residues in the CDR3. V lost 2 bases to trimming and J lost 3 bases; unmatched junction nucleotides: 4.

The chain uses TRBV15 and TRBJ1-3, with D possibly being TRBD1 (6 bases). Trimming shortened V by 5 bases and J by 0 bases, and 14 bases separated the two germline ends. The CDR3 consists of 16 residues. Per the germline V gene, CDR1 is LNHNV and CDR2 is YYDKDF (reference sequence). The CDR3 here is CATSRATGLSGNTIYF. The CDR3 nucleotides are TGTGCCACCAGCCGAGCGACAGGACTCTCTGGAAACACCATATATTTT.